This passage covers 29 T cell receptor beta chains from one sample sequenced in a study of beta chain features in type 1 diabetes. Findings and limits, study-wide: Patients with Type 1 diabetes showed moderately but significantly shorter TCRB CDR3s in all four CD4+ subsets.

The sequenced template was cDNA made from the entire isolated RNA. Sequencing was performed with immunoSEQ multiplex PCR; in TCRdb, only in-frame clones are kept and a portion is missing. Here the sample spans about 700,000 clones, roughly 13% being singletons. No antigen has been assigned to these receptors. The material sequenced was naive CD4+ T cells from blood. Every receptor here comes from a man between 18 and 29 years old with type 1 diabetes.

This clone has just a few counts. The chain recombines TRBV7-9 with TRBJ1-6, with D perhaps TRBD1 (5 bases). The germline V and J ends were trimmed by 2 bases and 9 bases, with 14 bases remaining between them. The CDR3 covers 15 residues. Germline V gene data show CDR1 as SEHNR and CDR2 as FQNEAQ (reference sequence). The chain's CDR3 is CASSLTSGPSSPLHF. In DNA, the CDR3 is TGTGCCAGCAGCTTAACGTCAGGGCCGAGTTCACCCCTCCACTTT.

This clone was seen a few times. The chain employs TRBV16 and TRBJ2-1; no firm D call. CDR1 KGHSY and CDR2 FQNENV come from the germline V gene. The V and J ends lost 2 bases and 2 bases respectively, with 10 bases between them. The CDR3 is 15 residues long. The CDR3 is CASSQPGRTYNEQFF. The DNA of the CDR3 is TGTGCCAGCAGCCAACCTGGGCGAACCTACAATGAGCAGTTCTTC.

The table lists this clone with a few counts. The V and J genes are TRBV30 and TRBJ2-3; D ambiguous. The V end lost 0 bases, the J end lost 11 bases, and 9 bases lay between the germline ends. This CDR3 has 11 amino acids. Germline CDR1 and CDR2: GTSNPN and SVGIG (reference sequence). Here the CDR3 reads CAWSVINQQYF. In DNA form, the CDR3 reads TGTGCCTGGAGTGTAATTAATCAGCAGTATTTT.

V is TRBV5-4 and J is TRBJ2-5; 9 bases line up with TRBD2. Germline CDR1 and CDR2: SGHNT and YYREEE (reference sequence). The CDR3 consists of 15 residues. Trimming cost V 4 bases and J 3 bases; bases outside gene matches: 7. The CDR3 DNA sequence: TGTGCCAGCAGCCCGGGGGCTAGCGGGGAAGAGACCCAGTACTTC. Amino acid sequence: CASSPGASGEETQYF.

The J gene is TRBJ1-3, the V gene TRBV6-5; D is uncertain. Germline V gives CDR1 MNHEY, CDR2 SVGAGI. V lost 0 bases, J lost 0 bases, and 6 bases lay in between. The CDR3 has 15 residues. The CDR3 protein is CASSYSWDSGNTIYF. For the CDR3, the DNA is TGTGCCAGCAGTTACTCGTGGGACTCTGGAAACACCATATATTTT.

CDR3: CASSRTVQETQYF. The CDR3, as DNA: TGTGCCAGCAGCAGGACAGTCCAAGAGACCCAGTACTTC. V gene TRBV6-6 combines with J gene TRBJ2-5; weak D call: TRBD1 (6 bases). V lost 6 bases to trimming and J lost 1 base, with 9 bases between them. This CDR3 comprises 13 residues. From germline, CDR1 is MNHNY and CDR2 SVGAGI (reference sequence).

The chain joins TRBV6-5 to TRBJ2-3, with D possibly called TRBD1 or TRBD2 (5 bases each). Trimming took 8 bases from V and 6 from J, leaving 18 bases between them. There are 14 residues in the CDR3. The germline CDR1 and CDR2 sequences are MNHEY and SVGAGI. CDR3 loop: CASRSGGMGDTQYF. The CDR3 nucleotides read TGTGCCAGCCGAAGTGGGGGTATGGGGGATACGCAGTATTTT.

This clone was observed a handful of times. The genes are TRBV6-4 and TRBJ1-2; D possibly corresponds to TRBD1 (6 bases). Germline V CDR1 and CDR2: MRHNA, SNTAGT. Trimming stripped 0 bases from V and 3 bases from J, with 17 bases between. The CDR3 extends over 17 amino acids. CDR3: CASSDSIGRQVYYGYTF. CDR3 nucleotide sequence: TGTGCCAGCAGTGACTCGATAGGTCGACAGGTCTACTATGGCTACACCTTC.

J is TRBJ1-2 and V is TRBV10-3, with D perhaps matching TRBD1 (6 bases). Germline V CDR1 and CDR2: ENHRY, SYGVKD. The CDR3 is made up of 12 amino acids. V was shortened by 7 bases and J by 8 bases, with 14 bases between the two germline ends. This CDR3 is CAIMGDMKGYTF. The CDR3 bases are TGTGCCATCATGGGGGACATGAAGGGCTACACCTTC.

This clone was seen a handful of times. The chain carries TRBV29-1 and TRBJ2-2; 10 bases agree with TRBD1. The V gene's germline CDR1 is SQVTM and CDR2 ANQGSEA. V shed 5 bases and J 2 bases; nucleotides not matched to a gene: 5. The CDR3 is 15 residues long. For the CDR3, the DNA is TGCAGCGTTTCGGGACAGGGGTTAAACACCGGGGAGCTGTTTTTT. It translates to CSVSGQGLNTGELFF.

This clone was seen more than once but under ten times. Other DNA variants within this sample encode the same CDR3. This chain joins TRBV30 and TRBJ1-1; D not certain. This CDR3 spans 13 amino acids. Per germline, CDR1 GTSNPN and CDR2 SVGIG (reference sequence). V lost 0 bases and J lost 3, with 8 bases in between. The CDR3, as DNA: TGTGCCTGGAGTGTACTCGGGGACACTGAAGCTTTCTTT. Its translation is CAWSVLGDTEAFF.

This clone has more than one count but fewer than ten. The chain combines TRBV10-3 with TRBJ1-5; 7 nucleotides match TRBD1. This CDR3 contains 14 residues. Germline lookup yields CDR1 ENHRY and CDR2 SYGVKD. The J segment lost 0 bases and the V segment lost 11 bases, leaving 7 bases of the junction unmatched. CDR3 sequence (DNA): TGTGCCGCGGGGACAGCCGATAGCAATCAGCCCCAGCATTTT. Translating gives CAAGTADSNQPQHF.

A few counts support this clone. The chain recombines TRBV7-3 with TRBJ2-5, with D tentatively TRBD1 or TRBD2 (6 bases each). V was shortened by 4 bases and J by 1 base, with 13 bases between the two germline ends. The CDR3 is made up of 15 amino acids. The V gene's germline CDR1 is SGHTA and CDR2 FQGTGA. The DNA for the CDR3 is TGTGCCAGCAGCTCCAGGGGAGGAGCCCAAGAGACCCAGTACTTC. It yields the protein CASSSRGGAQETQYF. Using reference TRBV7-3 and TRBJ2-5 for the parts outside the CDR3, the full variable domain is GAGVSQTPSNKVTEKGKYVELRCDPISGHTALYWYRQSLGQGPEFLIYFQGTGAADDSGLPNDRFFAVRPEGSVSTLKIQRTERGDSAVYLCASSSRGGAQETQYFGPGTRLLVL.

This chain connects TRBV30 to TRBJ1-3, with D maybe TRBD1 (6 bases). Per germline, CDR1 GTSNPN and CDR2 SVGIG (reference sequence). The CDR3 has 14 residues. V lost 5 bases and J lost 3, with 14 bases in between. CDR3 nucleotides: TGTGCCTGGGACATGGGACACGTTGGAAACACCATATATTTT. The encoded protein is CAWDMGHVGNTIYF.

This clone appeared a few times. The J gene is TRBJ2-5, the V gene TRBV11-2; 9 bases line up with TRBD2. Germline V gives CDR1 SGHAT, CDR2 FQNNGV. V dropped 3 bases and J dropped 4; count of bases not matched to a gene: 3. This CDR3 is built from 14 residues. This CDR3 reads CASSLVAGVETQYF. CDR3 coding DNA: TGTGCCAGCAGCTTGGTAGCGGGGGTAGAGACCCAGTACTTC.

The chain has TRBV10-3 and TRBJ1-2; 9 bases fit TRBD1. CDR3 size: 16 residues. V gave up 5 bases and J gave up 0 bases; unmatched junction bases: 7. The germline gives CDR1 ENHRY, CDR2 SYGVKD. The CDR3 DNA reads TGTGCCATCAGTTCCGACAGGGGGGCTTCTAACTATGGCTACACCTTC. Translating it yields CAISSDRGASNYGYTF.

Only a few counts were recorded for this clone. The rearrangement links TRBV7-9 to TRBJ2-1; 10 bases agree with TRBD1. Germline CDR1 and CDR2: SEHNR and FQNEAQ (reference sequence). J lost 7 bases, V lost 7 bases, and 10 bases had no gene match. The CDR3 is 15 residues long. CDR3 DNA: TGTGCCAGCATCAGATCGGGACAGGGGATTAATGAGCAGTTCTTC. This encodes CASIRSGQGINEQFF.

The table lists this clone with a few counts. The chain uses TRBV28 and TRBJ1-1, with unresolved D. The CDR3 length is 12 residues. Trimming took off 3 bases at V and 7 bases at J, with 9 bases between the two ends. Germline CDR1 is MDHEN and CDR2 is SYDVKM. CDR3 in amino acids: CASSLGWGEAFF. For the CDR3, the DNA is TGTGCCAGCAGTTTGGGTTGGGGTGAAGCTTTCTTT.

This clone was seen a handful of times. Other DNA sequences in this specimen translate into the identical CDR3. The chain uses TRBV7-9 and TRBJ1-1; D call uncertain. The CDR3 length is 16 residues. The V end was cut by 1 base, the J end by 0 bases, with 12 bases between. The V gene's germline CDR1 is SEHNR and CDR2 FQNEAQ (reference sequence). Here the CDR3 DNA reads TGTGCCAGCAGCTTAGGGGCGGGGTCTATGAACACTGAAGCTTTCTTT. Translated: CASSLGAGSMNTEAFF.

This clone was detected a few times. The rearrangement uses TRBV19 and TRBJ2-2; D not resolved. The ends were cut back, 6 bases at V and 0 bases at J, with 8 bases in the middle. Germline V lookup: CDR1 LNHDA, CDR2 SQIVND (reference sequence). The CDR3 has 14 amino acids. CDR3 bases: TGTGCCAGTAGGGCGGAGACGAACACCGGGGAGCTGTTTTTT. Translating it yields CASRAETNTGELFF.

V gene TRBV10-3 combines with J gene TRBJ1-5, with 7 bases matching TRBD1. The ends lost 0 bases at V and 5 bases at J; junction bases unmatched: 4. The germline CDR1 and CDR2 sequences are ENHRY and SYGVKD. This CDR3 contains 15 residues. CDR3 in amino acids: CAISESRDSYQPQHF. Written as DNA, the CDR3 is TGTGCCATCAGTGAGTCGAGGGACAGCTATCAGCCCCAGCATTTT.

The V gene is TRBV4-1, the J gene TRBJ2-1, with TRBD2 matching 8 bases. This CDR3 has 15 residues. Unmatched junction bases numbered 6, after V lost 2 bases and J lost 6 bases. Germline CDR1 reads MGHRA; CDR2 reads YSYEKL. This CDR3 reads CASSQQGLAINEQFF. In DNA, the CDR3 is TGCGCCAGCAGCCAACAAGGACTAGCTATCAATGAGCAGTTCTTC.

The chain carries TRBV19 and TRBJ2-3, with D possibly being TRBD1 (5 bases). This CDR3 comprises 14 residues. From germline, CDR1 is LNHDA and CDR2 SQIVND (reference sequence). V was shortened by 3 bases and J by 4 bases, with 11 bases between the two germline ends. This CDR3 is CASSMSDIADTQYF. The CDR3 DNA reads TGTGCCAGTAGTATGTCGGACATAGCAGATACGCAGTATTTT.

The genes are TRBV2 and TRBJ2-1, with 11 bases lining up with TRBD2. The CDR3 covers 15 residues. Germline lookup yields CDR1 SNHLY and CDR2 FYNNEI. With 5 bases clipped from V and 1 base from J, the junction kept 1 base outside the gene matches. DNA of the CDR3: TGTGCCAGCAGTCTAGCGGGGGGATCCTACAATGAGCAGTTCTTC. This sequence encodes CASSLAGGSYNEQFF.

This sequence joins TRBV6-1 and TRBJ1-2; 9 positions match TRBD1. Germline trimming cut 6 bases from V and 8 bases from J; bases unmatched to any gene: 13. This CDR3 comprises 15 residues. Germline V gives CDR1 MNHNS, CDR2 SASEGT. CDR3 loop: CASSPDGQGFPGYTF. The CDR3 nucleotides are TGTGCCAGCAGCCCCGACGGACAGGGGTTCCCGGGCTACACCTTC.

In this sample, this clone turned up a few times. The chain joins TRBV6-5 to TRBJ2-7; 11 bases match TRBD1. Germline V gene lookup returns CDR1 MNHEY and CDR2 SVGAGI. V was clipped by 5 bases and J by 3 bases; unmatched bases: 6. The length of the CDR3 is 15 residues. CDR3 region: CASSPAGTGGYEQYF. The CDR3 DNA sequence: TGTGCCAGCAGTCCAGCGGGGACAGGGGGCTACGAGCAGTACTTC.

Points on this clone: Other nucleotide sequences from this sample produce the same CDR3. This rearrangement joins TRBV2 to TRBJ2-7; 7 bases are shared with TRBD1. Germline V gene sequence: CDR1 SNHLY, CDR2 FYNNEI. V shed 6 bases and J 7 bases; nucleotides not matched to a gene: 3. The CDR3 spans 11 residues. In nucleotides, the CDR3 is TGTGCCAGCAGCACGACAGGGGAGCAGTACTTC. This translates into CASSTTGEQYF. The entire variable domain, with the rest obtained from reference TRBV2 and TRBJ2-7, is as follows: EPEVTQTPSHQVTQMGQEVILRCVPISNHLYFYWYRQILGQKVEFLVSFYNNEISEKSEIFDDQFSVERPDGSNFTLKIRSTKLEDSAMYFCASSTTGEQYFGPGTRLTVT.

This chain joins TRBV5-1 and TRBJ2-1; the D is unclear. Trimming took 5 bases from V and 6 from J, leaving 12 bases between them. The germline V gene encodes CDR1 SGHRS and CDR2 YFSETQ. The CDR3 runs to 13 residues. CDR3 nucleotide sequence: TGCGCCAGCAGGTTGACCTCGGGCAATGAGCAGTTCTTC. This translates into CASRLTSGNEQFF.

The sample holds a few counts of this clone. In DNA, the CDR3 is TGTGCCAGCAGCCAGGGACCGAACACTGAAGCTTTCTTT. Protein product: CASSQGPNTEAFF. The chain couples TRBV14 to TRBJ1-1; possible D gene TRBD1, 5 bases. V was clipped by 3 bases and J by 1 base, with 6 bases between them. The germline V gene has CDR1 SGHDN and CDR2 FVKESK. This CDR3 contains 13 residues. Looking up the rest from reference TRBV14 and TRBJ1-1 gives the full variable domain: EAGVTQFPSHSVIEKGQTVTLRCDPISGHDNLYWYRRVMGKEIKFLLHFVKESKQDESGMPNNRFLAERTGGTYSTLKVQPAELEDSGVYFCASSQGPNTEAFFGQGTRLTVV.